The next 7 T cell receptor beta chains were all read from a single sample in a study of shared clonotypes between healthy human individuals. The method was immunoSEQ multiplex PCR; TCRdb's version includes in-frame clones alone and lacks a portion of them. The table lists some 2,500,000 clones, 80% to 95% of them singletons. Sequenced input: naive CD4+ T cells from PBMCs. Subset noted: CD45RA+ positively selected. These receptors came from a young man in good health. Some clones in this sample may be carry-over from other donors' samples.

The genes are TRBV29-1 and TRBJ2-7; D is uncertain. The CDR3 runs 13 residues. The germline V gene encodes CDR1 SQVTM and CDR2 ANQGSEA. With 4 bases removed from V and 5 bases from J, the gap between germline ends came to 15 bases. DNA of the CDR3: TGCAGCGTTGGGTGGACCCCCAACGACGAGCAGTACTTC. As protein: CSVGWTPNDEQYF.

CDR3 sequence: CASTNLAGDREQYF. The CDR3, as DNA: TGTGCCAGCACCAACTTGGCGGGAGACCGCGAGCAGTACTTC. The V and J genes are TRBV6-1 and TRBJ2-7; 7 nucleotides match TRBD2. V was pared by 7 bases and J by 6 bases, with 12 bases of the junction left unmatched. CDR3 length: 14 residues. Germline CDR1 is MNHNS and CDR2 is SASEGT.

The J gene is TRBJ2-3, the V gene TRBV9, with 7 bases matching TRBD2. The junction had 9 bases not matched to a gene; V was cut back by 0 bases and J by 8 bases. Looked up from germline, CDR1 is SGDLS and CDR2 is YYNGEE. CDR3 size: 15 residues. The CDR3, as DNA: TGTGCCAGCAGCGTAGGCGGGAGTCAAGAGGGTACGCAGTATTTT. It encodes CASSVGGSQEGTQYF.

Only one count was recorded for this clone. This sequence joins TRBV28 and TRBJ2-3, with 10 positions matching TRBD2. CDR1 is MDHEN, CDR2 SYDVKM, per germline. This CDR3 has 19 amino acids. The V and J ends lost 4 bases and 6 bases, in that order; junction bases with no gene match: 19. The CDR3 region is CASSSTTGELLAGSDTQYF. The CDR3 DNA is TGTGCCAGCAGTTCTACGACAGGGGAGCTACTAGCGGGATCGGATACGCAGTATTTT. The whole variable domain, remainder taken from reference TRBV28 and TRBJ2-3, is DVKVTQSSRYLVKRTGEKVFLECVQDMDHENMFWYRQDPGLGLRLIYFSYDVKMKEKGDIPEGYSVSREKKERFSLILESASTNQTSMYLCASSSTTGELLAGSDTQYFGPGTRLTVL.

The chain carries TRBV11-2 and TRBJ2-7; 8 bases are a match to TRBD2. Germline assignment: CDR1 SGHAT and CDR2 FQNNGV. The CDR3 covers 14 residues. Unmatched junction bases numbered 1, after V lost 1 base and J lost 2 bases. The CDR3 is CASSLAGGAYEQYF. The DNA for the CDR3 is TGTGCCAGCAGCTTAGCCGGGGGGGCCTACGAGCAGTACTTC.

This clone was counted between two and nine times. V gene TRBV4-1 combines with J gene TRBJ2-7; TRBD2 matches at 8 bases. CDR1 and CDR2 (germline): MGHRA, YSYEKL. The CDR3 totals 16 residues. Trimming took 5 bases from V and 0 from J; bases not matched to a gene: 9. The DNA of the CDR3 is TGCGCCAGCAGCACCCTACTAGCGGCGAGCTCCTACGAGCAGTACTTC. Protein: CASSTLLAASSYEQYF.

The chain employs TRBV7-9 and TRBJ2-3; TRBD2 matches at 15 bases. There are 16 residues in the CDR3. Germline values: CDR1 SEHNR, CDR2 FQNEAQ (reference sequence). With V trimmed by 5 bases and J by 4 bases, 4 bases remained unmatched. DNA of the CDR3: TGTGCCAGCAGCCAGGGACTAGCGGGAGGTTCAGATACGCAGTATTTT. Translated: CASSQGLAGGSDTQYF.